The 17 T cell receptor beta chains below were found in one sample sequenced in a study of PD-1 blockade in classical Hodgkin lymphoma. Every patient had relapsed following autologous stem cell transplantation, and cohorts differed in brentuximab vedotin exposure. The protocol was immunoSEQ multiplex PCR, while the TCRdb copy is restricted to in-frame clones and leaves out a portion. Of over 90,000 clones in the sample, roughly 89% are singletons; the top ten hold 9.5% to 12%. Sequenced here: peripheral blood mononuclear cells (PBMCs), sampled before the second cycle of nivolumab. The receptors were sampled from a human donor with classical Hodgkin lymphoma.

V usage is TRBV6-1 and J usage is TRBJ1-6; D unresolved. Per germline, CDR1 MNHNS and CDR2 SASEGT. With 3 bases removed from V and 7 bases from J, the gap between germline ends came to 7 bases. The CDR3 contains 13 residues. CDR3 residues: CASSDAFNSPLHF. CDR3 sequence (DNA): TGTGCCAGCAGTGATGCATTCAATTCACCCCTCCACTTT.

The chain uses TRBV5-4 and TRBJ2-7; weak D call: TRBD1 (6 bases). V was clipped by 0 bases and J by 3 bases, with 13 bases between them. The germline V gene encodes CDR1 SGHNT and CDR2 YYREEE (reference sequence). The CDR3 sequence is 15 residues long. CDR3 coding DNA: TGTGCCAGCAGCTTGGAGGGGGTCAGGGGCTACGAGCAGTACTTC. Its protein product is CASSLEGVRGYEQYF.

The chain links TRBV7-8 to TRBJ1-1; D gene unclear. The V gene lost 4 bases and the J gene lost 4 bases, with 10 bases spanning the gap. The CDR3 is 13 amino acids. CDR1 is SGHVS, CDR2 FQNEAQ, per germline. The CDR3 here is CASSYLTGTEAFF. Written as DNA, the CDR3 is TGTGCCAGCAGCTACCTAACGGGCACTGAAGCTTTCTTT.

The chain has TRBV7-9 and TRBJ2-7, with D perhaps TRBD1 or TRBD2 (6 bases each). Germline V CDR1 and CDR2: SEHNR, FQNEAQ (reference sequence). V lost 8 bases and J lost 2, with 16 bases in between. The CDR3 sequence is 14 residues long. CDR3 bases: TGTGCCAGCTTGGAGGGGGAGTTAACCTACGAGCAGTACTTC. It encodes CASLEGELTYEQYF.

This chain joins TRBV2 and TRBJ2-2; the D gene is possibly TRBD1 (5 bases). CDR3 length equals 14 residues. Trimming stripped 3 bases from V and 7 bases from J, with 12 bases between. The germline gives CDR1 SNHLY, CDR2 FYNNEI. In nucleotides, the CDR3 is TGTGCCAGCAGTGAGATAGGGGAAGTCGGGGAGCTGTTTTTT. As protein: CASSEIGEVGELFF.

The genes are TRBV6-1 and TRBJ1-1; TRBD1 aligns across 11 bases. J lost 3 bases, V lost 2 bases, and 17 bases had no gene match. Looked up from germline, CDR1 is MNHNS and CDR2 is SASEGT. The CDR3 is 20 amino acids. In DNA, the CDR3 is TGTGCCAGCAGTGAACTATTCGATTTTGGACAGGGGGCCCAAGACACTGAAGCTTTCTTT. Translated, it gives CASSELFDFGQGAQDTEAFF.

This chain joins TRBV19 and TRBJ1-5; 7 nucleotides line up with TRBD1. The germline CDR1 and CDR2 sequences are LNHDA and SQIVND (reference sequence). CDR3 size: 16 residues. V was clipped by 4 bases and J by 0 bases; unmatched bases: 6. The CDR3: CASSNRQGNSNQPQHF. CDR3 DNA sequence: TGTGCCAGTAGTAACCGACAGGGAAATAGCAATCAGCCCCAGCATTTT.

The chain has TRBV28 and TRBJ2-1; 7 bases are a match to TRBD2. The germline V gene encodes CDR1 MDHEN and CDR2 SYDVKM. The trim removed 5 bases at V and 10 bases at J, leaving 5 bases unmatched. This CDR3 has 12 residues. The CDR3 DNA reads as TGTGCCAGCAGTCCACTAGCGAGGGAGCAGTTCTTC. Its translation: CASSPLAREQFF.

This clone was observed a single time. The chain links TRBV5-1 to TRBJ2-7, with D perhaps TRBD1 (5 bases). Trimming shortened V by 4 bases and J by 0 bases, and 14 bases separated the two germline ends. Germline loops: CDR1 SGHRS, CDR2 YFSETQ. The CDR3 runs 15 residues. CDR3 in DNA: TGCGCCAGCAGCACCTCAGGGCTAGTCTCCTACGAGCAGTACTTC. Translation: CASSTSGLVSYEQYF.

This clone was counted a single time. This sequence joins TRBV6-5 and TRBJ2-5; TRBD1 agrees at 8 bases. The length of the CDR3 is 15 residues. J lost 4 bases, V lost 6 bases, and 10 bases had no gene match. Germline CDR1 MNHEY, CDR2 SVGAGI. The CDR3: CASSPGQAVGETQYF. The CDR3 DNA follows: TGTGCCAGCAGCCCGGGACAGGCGGTAGGAGAGACCCAGTACTTC.

V gene TRBV7-6 combines with J gene TRBJ1-1; a possible D gene is TRBD1 (5 bases). V dropped 0 bases and J dropped 2 bases, with 16 bases sitting between them. Germline values: CDR1 SGHVS, CDR2 FNYEAQ. CDR3 length: 17 residues. This CDR3 reads CASSLAAGGDGNTEAFF. For the CDR3, the DNA is TGTGCCAGCAGCTTAGCAGCGGGGGGGGATGGAAACACTGAAGCTTTCTTT.

This chain uses TRBV6-1 with TRBJ1-4, with D unresolved. The CDR3 spans 13 residues. Germline V gene lookup returns CDR1 MNHNS and CDR2 SASEGT. The V gene lost 2 bases and the J gene lost 8 bases, with 9 bases spanning the gap. The CDR3 spells CASSEFRGEKLFF. CDR3 DNA: TGTGCCAGCAGTGAATTCCGAGGGGAAAAACTGTTTTTT.

This chain connects TRBV5-6 to TRBJ1-6, with D hard to call. Germline CDR1 reads SGHDT; CDR2 reads YYEEEE. This CDR3 is 14 amino acids long. Between the trimmed V and J ends, which lost 0 bases and 7 bases, there was a span of 8 bases. In DNA form, the CDR3 reads TGTGCCAGCAGCTTGGCCAAGGGAAATTCACCCCTCCACTTT. Its protein product is CASSLAKGNSPLHF.

This sequence joins TRBV10-3 and TRBJ2-3, with TRBD2 identical over 10 bases. CDR1 and CDR2 from the germline V gene are ENHRY and SYGVKD. The CDR3 contains 16 residues. V gave up 4 bases and J gave up 4 bases; unmatched junction bases: 8. The CDR3 DNA follows: TGTGCCATCAGTGTCGGCCTAGCGGGAGCTGCAGATACGCAGTATTTT. This translates into CAISVGLAGAADTQYF.

This clone showed up just a few times. The V and J genes are TRBV20-1 and TRBJ1-1; a possible D gene is TRBD1 (6 bases). Per the germline V gene, CDR1 is DFQATT and CDR2 is SNEGSKA (reference sequence). This CDR3 comprises 11 residues. V was shortened by 7 bases and J by 7 bases, with 13 bases between the two germline ends. CDR3 region: CSVTGQSEAFF. The CDR3 DNA sequence: TGCAGTGTAACAGGGCAAAGTGAAGCTTTCTTT.

This chain uses TRBV5-1 with TRBJ2-1; D assignment may be TRBD1 or TRBD2 (5 bases each). Germline-derived CDR1 and CDR2 are SGHRS and YFSETQ. V was cut by 3 bases and J by 0 bases, with 13 bases left in between. This CDR3 region has 16 residues. CDR3 DNA sequence: TGCGCCAGCAGCTACCGGGACGGCGTCTCCTACAATGAGCAGTTCTTC. Encoded protein: CASSYRDGVSYNEQFF.

The V gene is TRBV20-1, the J gene TRBJ2-7; tentatively, D is TRBD1 or TRBD2 (5 bases each). The V end lost 0 bases, the J end lost 5 bases, and 5 bases lay between the germline ends. The CDR3 length is 11 residues. The germline gives CDR1 DFQATT, CDR2 SNEGSKA (reference sequence). CDR3 nucleotides: TGCAGTGCTAGAGAGGGGGACGAGCAGTACTTC. It specifies CSAREGDEQYF.